Reported below is one T cell receptor (beta chain). Antigen: not known. Authors of the study amplified TCR beta CDR3 regions from RNA transcripts. The HTBI primer set was used in a first-round RT-PCR of the TCR CDR3. TCRdb passed the multiplex PCR reads through MiXCR, listing each CDR3 protein once. This table holds about 530,000 distinct CDR3 sequences, approximately 17% found once. CDR3 length: 15 residues. The junction had 9 bases not matched to a gene; V was cut back by 6 bases and J by 1 base. Germline CDR1 and CDR2: SGHDN and FVKESK. The sample belongs to a study of T cells in Graves' hyperthyroidism and ophthalmopathy. Study conclusions and caveats: Most thyroid clonotypes expanded above 0.001 were also detected in blood.

The origin of this receptor is a woman younger than 30 with Graves' ophthalmopathy. The chain is built from TRBV14 and TRBJ2-7; 7 nucleotides align to TRBD2. The sample consisted of blood. The chain's CDR3 is CASSPSGGPSYEQYF. The DNA for the CDR3 is TGTGCCAGCAGTCCTAGCGGTGGCCCTTCCTACGAGCAGTACTTC.